This T cell receptor beta chain was documented in a study of T cell changes during pregnancy in multiple sclerosis. Assay: immunoSEQ multiplex PCR; the TCRdb copy retains only in-frame clones and omits some. This repertoire shows 17,000 or so clones, nearly 96% found once; its top ten account for 0.8% to 0.95%. The CDR3 extends over 13 amino acids. The V end lost 7 bases, the J end lost 4 bases, and 14 bases lay between the germline ends. CDR1 MNHNY and CDR2 SVGAGI come from the germline V gene (reference sequence). Sequenced material: peripheral blood, taken in the third trimester of pregnancy. The receptor comes from a female donor with multiple sclerosis, enrolled in a pregnancy study. This rearrangement joins TRBV6-6 to TRBJ2-7; D is possibly TRBD1 (6 bases). The CDR3 region has the DNA TGTGCCAGCAACTCAGGGGAAGCATACGAGCAGTACTTC. Its translation is CASNSGEAYEQYF.